Each of the 32 T cell receptor beta chains below was sequenced from the same sample in a study of blood T cell repertoires in COVID-19. Produced via immunoSEQ multiplex PCR; TCRdb's table is partial and in-frame only. This table holds around 220,000 clones, approximately 80% found once. The sequencing input was peripheral blood. These receptors originate from an elderly woman with COVID-19, enrolled during active disease.

V and J are TRBV5-1 and TRBJ2-7; D possibly corresponds to TRBD2 (6 bases). CDR3 length: 14 amino acids. V was pared by 4 bases and J by 3 bases, with 14 bases between. Germline CDR1 reads SGHRS; CDR2 reads YFSETQ. Here the CDR3 DNA reads TGCGCCAGCAGCGCCGCGGGGCCTAACTACGAGCAGTACTTC. It yields the protein CASSAAGPNYEQYF. The entire variable domain, with the rest obtained from reference TRBV5-1 and TRBJ2-7, is as follows: KAGVTQTPRYLIKTRGQQVTLSCSPISGHRSVSWYQQTPGQGLQFLFEYFSETQRNKGNFPGRFSGRQFSNSRSEMNVSTLELGDSALYLCASSAAGPNYEQYFGPGTRLTVT.

The chain employs TRBV27 and TRBJ1-6; TRBD1 matches 8 bases. This CDR3 has 13 residues. Germline lookup yields CDR1 MNHEY and CDR2 SMNVEV (reference sequence). V shed 7 bases and J 10 bases; nucleotides not matched to a gene: 6. Here the CDR3 reads CASIDRGGSPLHF. CDR3 DNA: TGTGCCAGCATCGACAGGGGCGGGTCACCCCTCCACTTT.

The chain joins TRBV2 to TRBJ1-1; D possibly corresponds to TRBD1 (6 bases). This CDR3 has 13 amino acids. The germline V gene encodes CDR1 SNHLY and CDR2 FYNNEI. The V gene lost 6 bases and the J gene lost 2 bases, with 10 bases spanning the gap. The CDR3 here is CASSRDINTEAFF. The CDR3 DNA reads as TGTGCCAGCAGCCGGGACATCAACACTGAAGCTTTCTTT.

The V gene is TRBV15, the J gene TRBJ1-5, with a possible D match to TRBD1 (5 bases). This CDR3 is 14 amino acids long. Trimming removed 1 base at V and 7 bases at J, with 11 bases between. The germline V gene encodes CDR1 LNHNV and CDR2 YYDKDF (reference sequence). The CDR3 sequence is CATSRGSTAQPQHF. The CDR3, as DNA: TGTGCCACCAGCAGAGGGTCGACAGCCCAGCCCCAGCATTTT. The full variable domain, its missing parts supplied by reference TRBV15 and TRBJ1-5, is DAMVIQNPRYQVTQFGKPVTLSCSQTLNHNVMYWYQQKSSQAPKLLFHYYDKDFNNEADTPDNFQSRRPNTSFCFLDIRSPGLGDTAMYLCATSRGSTAQPQHFGDGTRLSIL.

This chain links TRBV20-1 with TRBJ2-5; D remains unclear. Trimming took off 3 bases at V and 2 bases at J, with 10 bases between the two ends. The CDR3 consists of 13 residues. CDR1 is DFQATT and CDR2 is SNEGSKA in the germline V gene (reference sequence). CDR3 DNA: TGCAGTGCTAGTTTACAGCCGCAAGAGACCCAGTACTTC. It specifies CSASLQPQETQYF.

The genes are TRBV5-5 and TRBJ1-1; 7 nucleotides align to TRBD1. Germline values: CDR1 SGHKS, CDR2 YYEKEE (reference sequence). CDR3 length: 15 amino acids. Germline trimming cut 4 bases from V and 4 bases from J; bases unmatched to any gene: 10. Here the CDR3 DNA reads TGTGCCAGCAGCGACAGGACAGGTTGGGGCACTGAAGCTTTCTTT. This translates into CASSDRTGWGTEAFF.

The V and J genes are TRBV7-9 and TRBJ2-3; 8 nucleotides line up with TRBD1. Per germline, CDR1 SEHNR and CDR2 FQNEAQ (reference sequence). Trimming removed 6 bases from V and 3 bases from J; junction bases left unmatched: 14. The CDR3 runs to 17 residues. Here the CDR3 DNA reads TGTGCCAGCAGGGTATCAGGGGGCCGCCGGTGGACAGATACGCAGTATTTT. It specifies CASRVSGGRRWTDTQYF.

The V and J genes are TRBV5-1 and TRBJ1-2, with 11 bases lining up with TRBD1. The germline CDR1 and CDR2 sequences are SGHRS and YFSETQ. The CDR3 has 14 amino acids. With 3 bases clipped from V and 4 bases from J, the junction kept 2 bases outside the gene matches. This CDR3 is CASSYGQGAYGYTF. The CDR3 bases are TGCGCCAGCAGCTATGGACAGGGGGCCTATGGCTACACCTTC. Full variable domain (rest looked up from reference TRBV5-1 and TRBJ1-2): KAGVTQTPRYLIKTRGQQVTLSCSPISGHRSVSWYQQTPGQGLQFLFEYFSETQRNKGNFPGRFSGRQFSNSRSEMNVSTLELGDSALYLCASSYGQGAYGYTFGSGTRLTVV.

The chain employs TRBV28 and TRBJ1-1; 8 nucleotides align to TRBD1. This CDR3 comprises 14 residues. The germline V gene has CDR1 MDHEN and CDR2 SYDVKM. With 3 bases clipped from V and 5 bases from J, the junction kept 5 bases outside the gene matches. As DNA, the CDR3 is TGTGCCAGCAGTTTCCTCACAGGGGGGACTGAAGCTTTCTTT. Protein product: CASSFLTGGTEAFF.

The chain uses TRBV23-1 and TRBJ2-3, with D maybe TRBD2 (6 bases). TRBV23-1 is an open reading frame whose function is uncertain. The CDR3 extends over 16 amino acids. V was cut by 0 bases and J by 2 bases, with 12 bases left in between. CDR3: CASSQSPGGPTDTQYF. In DNA, the CDR3 is TGCGCCAGCAGTCAATCGCCCGGGGGTCCCACAGATACGCAGTATTTT.

This sequence joins TRBV9 and TRBJ2-2; 7 bases line up with TRBD1. The germline CDR1 and CDR2 sequences are SGDLS and YYNGEE. With 3 bases clipped from V and 4 bases from J, the junction kept 6 bases outside the gene matches. The CDR3 is 15 residues long. The CDR3 DNA reads TGTGCCAGCAGCGGAGGGGGACAGAGCACCGGGGAGCTGTTTTTT. Protein sequence: CASSGGGQSTGELFF.

This clone showed up just a few times. The chain has TRBV19 and TRBJ2-5; TRBD2 matches at 12 bases. This CDR3 contains 17 residues. CDR1 is LNHDA and CDR2 is SQIVND in the germline V gene (reference sequence). J lost 5 bases, V lost 6 bases, and 13 bases had no gene match. Here the CDR3 reads CASSSPATSGGMETQYF. In nucleotides, the CDR3 is TGTGCCAGTAGCTCCCCCGCCACTAGCGGGGGGATGGAGACCCAGTACTTC.

A word on this clone: A read error may produce the germline difference seen at one junction end. The chain is built from TRBV3-1 (or the pseudogene TRBV3-2) and TRBJ2-5; 10 bases line up with TRBD2. The CDR3 is 11 residues long. Germline CDR1 and CDR2: LGHDT and YNNKEL (reference sequence). Written as DNA, the CDR3 is TGTGCCAGCAGCGAACTCGGGACTAGCGACTTC. It is translated as CASSELGTSDF.

J is TRBJ2-2 and V is TRBV3-1 (or the pseudogene TRBV3-2); a weak D match, TRBD2 (5 bases). This CDR3 contains 14 residues. The germline CDR1 and CDR2 sequences are LGHDT and YNNKEL (reference sequence). Trimming pared 7 bases from V and 0 bases from J, leaving 9 bases between. CDR3 sequence: CASTSSTNTGELFF. In DNA, the CDR3 is TGTGCCAGCACTAGCAGTACGAACACCGGGGAGCTGTTTTTT.

V is TRBV4-2 and J is TRBJ1-2; 7 bases line up with TRBD1. This CDR3 is 16 amino acids long. Germline V gene data show CDR1 as LGHNA and CDR2 as YNFKEQ. J gave up 3 bases and V 3 bases, and 10 bases lay outside the gene matches. The CDR3 is CASSQEDRDADYGYTF. CDR3 nucleotides: TGTGCCAGCAGCCAGGAAGACAGGGATGCGGACTATGGCTACACCTTC.

V usage is TRBV19 and J usage is TRBJ1-3; maybe TRBD1 (5 bases). V was cut by 3 bases and J by 1 base, with 13 bases left in between. CDR3 length: 16 residues. Per the germline V gene, CDR1 is LNHDA and CDR2 is SQIVND (reference sequence). CDR3 DNA sequence: TGTGCCAGTAGTATTGAAGGGGCGAAGTCTGGAAACACCATATATTTT. Translation: CASSIEGAKSGNTIYF.

The V gene is TRBV10-3, the J gene TRBJ2-5, with D possibly being TRBD2 (6 bases). CDR1 is ENHRY and CDR2 is SYGVKD in the germline V gene. Trimming shortened V by 2 bases and J by 5 bases, and 24 bases separated the two germline ends. The CDR3 length is 18 residues. The chain's CDR3 is CAISEGWRGSGLRETQYF. The CDR3, as DNA: TGTGCCATCAGTGAGGGTTGGAGGGGAAGCGGTTTAAGGGAGACCCAGTACTTC.

This rearrangement joins TRBV3-1 (or the pseudogene TRBV3-2) to TRBJ1-2; D remains ambiguous. Germline-derived CDR1 and CDR2 are LGHDT and YNNKEL (reference sequence). CDR3 length equals 13 residues. V shed 0 bases and J shed 10 bases, with 12 bases lying between them. The CDR3 DNA sequence: TGTGCCAGCAGCCAAGATAGAGGAAGAGACTACACCTTC. Protein: CASSQDRGRDYTF.

The chain joins TRBV3-1 (or the pseudogene TRBV3-2) to TRBJ2-3; 7 positions match TRBD2. The CDR3 totals 13 residues. The V and J ends lost 10 bases and 0 bases, in that order; junction bases with no gene match: 4. Germline assignment: CDR1 LGHDT and CDR2 YNNKEL (reference sequence). The CDR3 DNA is TGTGCCACTGGGAGGGTTAGCACAGATACGCAGTATTTT. Translation: CATGRVSTDTQYF.

This sequence joins TRBV19 and TRBJ1-5; maybe TRBD1 (6 bases). The length of the CDR3 is 15 residues. V lost 6 bases, J lost 1 base, and 13 bases lay in between. Per the germline V gene, CDR1 is LNHDA and CDR2 is SQIVND (reference sequence). The CDR3 sequence: CASSGTGLSNQPQHF. The CDR3 nucleotides read TGTGCCAGTAGCGGTACAGGGTTAAGCAATCAGCCCCAGCATTTT.

CDR3: CASSWEPSNTGELFF. The CDR3 DNA reads TGCGCCAGCAGCTGGGAGCCCTCAAACACCGGGGAGCTGTTTTTT. This chain links TRBV5-1 with TRBJ2-2; maybe TRBD2 (5 bases). Trimming stripped 3 bases from V and 2 bases from J, with 11 bases between. Germline V lookup: CDR1 SGHRS, CDR2 YFSETQ. This CDR3 has 15 amino acids.

The chain recombines TRBV19 with TRBJ1-1, with D possibly being TRBD1 (5 bases). This CDR3 spans 14 amino acids. Germline CDR1 is LNHDA and CDR2 is SQIVND (reference sequence). V was shortened by 7 bases and J by 5 bases, with 17 bases between the two germline ends. The CDR3 nucleotides are TGTGCCAGTACCTCGTCAGGGCGAGGAACTGAAGCTTTCTTT. Its protein product is CASTSSGRGTEAFF.

V and J are TRBV25-1 and TRBJ1-1; D not certain. With 6 bases removed from V and 1 base from J, the gap between germline ends came to 9 bases. CDR1 MGHDK and CDR2 SYGVNS come from the germline V gene. This CDR3 region has 13 residues. CDR3 nucleotide sequence: TGTGCCAGCAGGCCGGCAGGGAACACTGAAGCTTTCTTT. Residues: CASRPAGNTEAFF.

This chain links TRBV7-2 with TRBJ2-6, with a possible D match to TRBD2 (5 bases). V was shortened by 0 bases and J by 9 bases, with 9 bases between the two germline ends. CDR1 is SGHTA and CDR2 is FQGNSA in the germline V gene. There are 14 residues in the CDR3. Written as DNA, the CDR3 is TGTGCCAGCAGCTTAGCGGCAGGACTCAACGTCCTGACTTTC. Protein sequence: CASSLAAGLNVLTF.

V gene TRBV7-2 combines with J gene TRBJ2-7; possibly TRBD1 for D (6 bases). Trimming took 5 bases from V and 5 from J, leaving 19 bases between them. Per the germline V gene, CDR1 is SGHTA and CDR2 is FQGNSA. The CDR3 has 15 amino acids. CDR3 DNA: TGTGCCAGCAGCACCTCCCCCGGGACACCGAACGAGCAGTACTTC. Translation gives CASSTSPGTPNEQYF.

This clone was seen once. The chain uses TRBV9 and TRBJ2-7; TRBD1 matches 9 bases. This CDR3 has 15 residues. CDR1 SGDLS and CDR2 YYNGEE come from the germline V gene. The junction had 6 bases not matched to a gene; V was cut back by 3 bases and J by 2 bases. The CDR3 region has the DNA TGTGCCAGCAGCGCTGGGGGGACAGGGACCTACGAGCAGTACTTC. It codes for CASSAGGTGTYEQYF.

The chain couples TRBV2 to TRBJ2-2, with 8 bases that match TRBD2. Germline CDR1 and CDR2: SNHLY and FYNNEI. Trimming took 4 bases from V and 5 from J; bases not matched to a gene: 6. CDR3 size: 15 residues. CDR3 in amino acids: CASSGSGGWTGELFF. The CDR3 nucleotides read TGTGCCAGCAGTGGGTCGGGAGGGTGGACCGGGGAGCTGTTTTTT.

This chain joins TRBV3-1 (or the pseudogene TRBV3-2) and TRBJ1-3, with TRBD1 matching 10 bases. J lost 4 bases, V lost 4 bases, and 7 bases had no gene match. The CDR3 totals 16 residues. CDR1 is LGHDT and CDR2 is YNNKEL in the germline V gene (reference sequence). CDR3 nucleotide sequence: TGTGCCAGCAGCCGAGCTGACAGGGGGCTAGGAAACACCATATATTTT. Translated: CASSRADRGLGNTIYF.

This clone was observed a handful of times. The CDR3 DNA sequence: TGTGCCAGCAGCTATAGCGGGACTGGACTGTTTTTT. It encodes CASSYSGTGLFF. The gene calls are TRBV2 and TRBJ1-4; D might be TRBD1 (5 bases). CDR1 SNHLY and CDR2 FYNNEI come from the germline V gene. This CDR3 comprises 12 residues. The V gene lost 6 bases and the J gene lost 13 bases, with 15 bases spanning the gap.

This clone has more than one count but fewer than ten. The chain joins TRBV19 to TRBJ2-1; 8 bases line up with TRBD1. The CDR3 is 16 residues long. V shed 5 bases and J 5 bases; nucleotides not matched to a gene: 11. CDR1 is LNHDA and CDR2 is SQIVND in the germline V gene (reference sequence). CDR3 residues: CASSERGQGVHNEQFF. DNA for the CDR3: TGTGCCAGTAGTGAAAGAGGACAGGGTGTCCACAATGAGCAGTTCTTC.

The gene calls are TRBV3-1 (or the pseudogene TRBV3-2) and TRBJ2-5, with a possible D match to TRBD2 (6 bases). The CDR3 extends over 11 amino acids. Germline-derived CDR1 and CDR2 are LGHDT and YNNKEL (reference sequence). V lost 8 bases and J 7 bases, leaving 11 bases between the germline ends. CDR3 loop: CASQAGGTQYF. CDR3 coding DNA: TGTGCCAGCCAAGCGGGCGGGACCCAGTACTTC.

This clone showed up just once. The chain uses TRBV5-1 and TRBJ2-2, with D perhaps matching TRBD1 (7 bases). The CDR3 runs to 14 residues. The V and J ends lost 4 bases and 6 bases respectively, with 13 bases between them. Germline CDR1 reads SGHRS; CDR2 reads YFSETQ. CDR3 DNA: TGCGCCAGCAGCCAGGGGGGTTTTGCCGGGGAGCTGTTTTTT. It specifies CASSQGGFAGELFF.